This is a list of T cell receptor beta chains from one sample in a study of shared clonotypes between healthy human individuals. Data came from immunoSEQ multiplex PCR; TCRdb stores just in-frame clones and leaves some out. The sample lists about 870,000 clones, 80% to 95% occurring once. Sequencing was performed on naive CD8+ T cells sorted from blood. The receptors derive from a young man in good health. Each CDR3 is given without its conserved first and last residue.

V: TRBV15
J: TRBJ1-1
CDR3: ATSPRQASNTEAF

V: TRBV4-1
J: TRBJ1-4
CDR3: ASSAGQKSHEKLF

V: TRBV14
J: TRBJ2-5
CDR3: ASSLLAGEAQETQY

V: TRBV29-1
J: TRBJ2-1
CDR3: SASEGRAAKNEQF

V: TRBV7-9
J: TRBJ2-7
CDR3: ASSLVADEQY

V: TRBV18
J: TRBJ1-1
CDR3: ASSPSDMNTEAF

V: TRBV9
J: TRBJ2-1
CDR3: ASSAPVSSSNEQF

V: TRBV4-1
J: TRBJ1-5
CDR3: ASSQEEVGRPQH

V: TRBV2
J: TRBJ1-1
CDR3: ASTGFPEAF

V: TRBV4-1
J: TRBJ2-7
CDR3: ASSWNSGASYEQY

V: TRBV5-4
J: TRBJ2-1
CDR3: ASSLHIVSGQTNNEQF

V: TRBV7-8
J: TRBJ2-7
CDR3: ASSPNSGITYEQY

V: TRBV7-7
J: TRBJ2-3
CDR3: ASSFRDRSTDTQY

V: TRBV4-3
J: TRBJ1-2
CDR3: ASGSGQGSYGYT

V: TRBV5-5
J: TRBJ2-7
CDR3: ASGRDNSYEQY

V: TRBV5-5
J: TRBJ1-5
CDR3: ASEGSEAQLGQPQH

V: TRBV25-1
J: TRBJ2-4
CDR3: ASSDGAKNIQY

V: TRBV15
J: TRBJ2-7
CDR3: ATSRGGLSRDSSYEQY

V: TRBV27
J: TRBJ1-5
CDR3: ASSSGENQPQH

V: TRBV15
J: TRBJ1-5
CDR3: ATSREDRDNQPQH

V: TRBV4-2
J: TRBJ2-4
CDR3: ASSQDLGGTFRENIQY

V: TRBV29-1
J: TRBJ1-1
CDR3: SVTGTVNTEAF

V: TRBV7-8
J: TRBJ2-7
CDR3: ASSFNSPGSYEQY

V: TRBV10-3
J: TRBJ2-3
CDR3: AISELEQGTDTQY

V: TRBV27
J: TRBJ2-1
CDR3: ASSTDTLASISNEQF

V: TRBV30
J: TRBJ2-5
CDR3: AWSPGVGGETQY

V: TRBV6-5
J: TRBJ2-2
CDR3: ASSYFTGAGELF

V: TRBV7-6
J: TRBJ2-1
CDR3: ASSGRFSSSYNEQF

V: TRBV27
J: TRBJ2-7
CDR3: ASSQNPGQGRYEQY

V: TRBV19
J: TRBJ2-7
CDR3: ASSISGVNENEQY

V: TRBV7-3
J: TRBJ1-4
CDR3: ASSLIPTPLGNEKLF

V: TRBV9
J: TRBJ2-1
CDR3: ASSEGLAGINEQF

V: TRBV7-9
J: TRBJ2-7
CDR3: ASSLLDHEQY

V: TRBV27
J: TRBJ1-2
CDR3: ASRPGSNYGYT

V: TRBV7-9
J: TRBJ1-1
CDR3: ASSLSPGQNTEAF